The present T cell receptor beta chain was sequenced within a study of Ad26.COV2.S vaccination and SARS-CoV-2 variants. Study-level information: A COV1001 Ad26.COV2.S trial-arm participant provided the sample. By the intramuscular route, Ad26.COV2.S was given once, or twice 56 days apart. General observations from the study: People who got the vaccine had more spike-specific TCR breadth than people who got placebo. Placebo recipients and vaccine recipients were similar in non-spike TCR breadth.

The ends were cut back, 7 bases at V and 3 bases at J, with 12 bases in the middle. Germline V CDR1 and CDR2: SNHLY, FYNNEI. This CDR3 spans 13 amino acids. The treatment is: over 15 received Ad26.COV2.S at low or high dose, single or two shots; 5 received placebo; per-sample allocation not given. Sampling occurred on day 63 after the first vaccine or placebo injection. This clone was seen repeatedly, ten times or more. The antigen is undetermined. The repertoire was sequenced with immunoSEQ multiplex PCR; TCRdb's copy has only in-frame clones and lacks some. The sample has about 440,000 clones, about 90% seen once; the top ten hold approximately 4.3%.

The chain has TRBV2 and TRBJ2-5; D perhaps matches TRBD1 (5 bases). The origin of this receptor is a person aged 18-65 years who received the Ad26.COV2.S COVID-19 vaccine or a placebo. Sequences were derived from peripheral blood, sampled in a trial of Ad26.COV2.S vaccine versus placebo. Here the CDR3 reads CASNVVREETQYF. The CDR3 DNA sequence: TGTGCCAGCAACGTAGTCAGGGAAGAGACCCAGTACTTC.